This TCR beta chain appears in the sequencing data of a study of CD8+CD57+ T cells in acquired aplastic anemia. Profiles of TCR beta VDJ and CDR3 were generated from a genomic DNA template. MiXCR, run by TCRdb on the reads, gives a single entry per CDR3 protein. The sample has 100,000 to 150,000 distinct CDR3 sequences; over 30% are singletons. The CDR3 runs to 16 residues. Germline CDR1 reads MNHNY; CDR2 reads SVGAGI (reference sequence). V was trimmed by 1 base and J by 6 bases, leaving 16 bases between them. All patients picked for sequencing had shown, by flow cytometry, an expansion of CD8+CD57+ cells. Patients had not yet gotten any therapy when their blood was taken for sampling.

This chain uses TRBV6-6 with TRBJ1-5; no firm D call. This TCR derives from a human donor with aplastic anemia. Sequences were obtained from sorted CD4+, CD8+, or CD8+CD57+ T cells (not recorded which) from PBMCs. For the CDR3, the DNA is TGTGCCAGCAGTTACTGGTCTCCCTCAAAGACTCAGCCCCAGCATTTT. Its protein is CASSYWSPSKTQPQHF.